This TCR beta chain originates from a study of shared clonotypes between healthy human individuals. Original processing methods: Because ImmunoSEQ provided only junction sequences with no quality scores, the filtering differed. The table came from immunoSEQ multiplex PCR; TCRdb's copy has only in-frame clones and leaves some out. V and J calls and clone size follow that table, whereas D and trimming were derived from the DNA. The data show more than 900,000 clones, with more than 75% seen just once and 0.6% to 0.75% held by the top ten. This clone was counted between two and nine times. The antigen is not known. Study conclusions and caveats: Memory subsets generally showed smaller estimated richness than naive subsets did.

CDR1 is SNHLY, CDR2 FYNNEI, per germline. This CDR3 spans 14 amino acids. The sample taken for sequencing was memory CD4+ T cells from PBMCs. Subset noted: CD45RA-negative fraction. This receptor was taken from a man between 18 and 35 years old in good health. Some clones in this sample may be carry-over from other donors' samples. The rearrangement joins TRBV2 to TRBJ2-5; D might be TRBD2 (5 bases). With the DNA end fitting TRBJ2-7 better, the J assignment may be wrong. CDR3 nucleotides: TGTGCCAGCACGAGGGCGGTGAGCTCCTACGAGCAGTACTTC. It yields the protein CASTRAVSSYEQYF.